A single sample is the source of the 16 T cell receptor beta chains below, sequenced in a study of blood T cell repertoires in COVID-19. Profiling relied on immunoSEQ multiplex PCR, and the TCRdb table lists in-frame clones only, not all of them. Among around 270,000 clones, about 87% were seen once, and the ten largest hold 4%. Input material: peripheral blood. The receptors come from a man aged 55 to 70 who had recovered from COVID-19.

A single count supports this clone. The V gene is TRBV28, the J gene TRBJ1-2; 10 bases line up with TRBD1. CDR3 size: 15 residues. After removal of 2 bases from V and 8 bases from J, the junction contained 8 bases not matched to a gene. Germline CDR1 is MDHEN and CDR2 is SYDVKM. The CDR3 is CASSLVTGGAKGYTF. The DNA of the CDR3 is TGTGCCAGCAGTTTAGTGACAGGGGGCGCGAAGGGCTACACCTTC.

The J gene is TRBJ1-2, the V gene TRBV9, with D hard to call. Between the trimmed V and J ends, which lost 4 bases and 5 bases, there was a span of 12 bases. Per germline, CDR1 SGDLS and CDR2 YYNGEE. The CDR3 extends over 13 amino acids. The CDR3 DNA sequence: TGTGCCAGCAGCCCACCCGACACTTATGGCTACACCTTC. Translation: CASSPPDTYGYTF. The variable domain in full, completed from reference TRBV9 and TRBJ1-2, reads DSGVTQTPKHLITATGQRVTLRCSPRSGDLSVYWYQQSLDQGLQFLIQYYNGEERAKGNILERFSAQQFPDLHSELNLSSLELGDSALYFCASSPPDTYGYTFGSGTRLTVV.

The CDR3 loop reads CAWGGQGAGNTIYF. CDR3 sequence (DNA): TGTGCCTGGGGTGGACAGGGGGCTGGAAACACCATATATTTT. The chain links TRBV30 to TRBJ1-3; 10 bases agree with TRBD1. The germline gives CDR1 GTSNPN, CDR2 SVGIG (reference sequence). V shed 5 bases, J shed 2 bases, and the junction held 3 bases outside the gene matches. The length of the CDR3 is 14 residues.

The CDR3 protein is CASSFGGGETQYF. CDR3 coding DNA: TGTGCCAGCAGCTTTGGGGGGGGAGAGACCCAGTACTTC. The chain combines TRBV11-3 with TRBJ2-5; 7 nucleotides agree with TRBD2. This CDR3 is built from 13 residues. Germline CDR1 reads SGHNT; CDR2 reads YENEEA. With 3 bases clipped from V and 4 bases from J, the junction kept 2 bases outside the gene matches.

This clone has just one count. J is TRBJ1-1 and V is TRBV4-2; 7 nucleotides align to TRBD1. Per the germline V gene, CDR1 is LGHNA and CDR2 is YNFKEQ. Trimming removed 0 bases from V and 2 bases from J; junction bases left unmatched: 3. The CDR3 is made up of 15 amino acids. The CDR3: CASSQEYRGNTEAFF. CDR3 sequence (DNA): TGTGCCAGCAGCCAAGAGTACAGGGGAAACACTGAAGCTTTCTTT.

The rearrangement uses TRBV9 and TRBJ2-3, with 7 bases identical to TRBD1. Germline V CDR1 and CDR2: SGDLS, YYNGEE. Trimming took 3 bases from V and 5 from J; bases not matched to a gene: 0. The CDR3 spans 12 residues. The CDR3 DNA is TGTGCCAGCAGCGGACAGGGAGATACGCAGTATTTT. Translated, it gives CASSGQGDTQYF.

The rearrangement links TRBV6-1 to TRBJ2-7; D gene ambiguous. CDR1 MNHNS and CDR2 SASEGT come from the germline V gene. The CDR3 runs 13 residues. Trimming pared 1 base from V and 3 bases from J, leaving 7 bases between. CDR3 coding DNA: TGTGCCAGCAGTGAAGTTGGTAGCTACGAGCAGTACTTC. Its protein product is CASSEVGSYEQYF.

The rearrangement links TRBV9 to TRBJ2-5; 12 nucleotides match TRBD2. After removal of 4 bases from V and 2 bases from J, the junction contained 6 bases not matched to a gene. Germline V gives CDR1 SGDLS, CDR2 YYNGEE. The CDR3 sequence is 16 residues long. CDR3 sequence: CASSPTSGGIQETQYF. In DNA, the CDR3 is TGTGCCAGCAGCCCCACTAGCGGGGGGATACAAGAGACCCAGTACTTC.

This chain links TRBV7-8 with TRBJ1-6; 9 bases agree with TRBD1. Germline CDR1 reads SGHVS; CDR2 reads FQNEAQ. The CDR3 spans 17 residues. V lost 2 bases to trimming and J lost 8 bases; unmatched junction nucleotides: 10. The CDR3 nucleotides are TGTGCCAGCAGCTTAAAAACCGGGACAGGGTTCGATTCACCCCTCCACTTT. As protein: CASSLKTGTGFDSPLHF.

The chain links TRBV7-9 to TRBJ1-1; D is uncertain. Germline-derived CDR1 and CDR2 are SEHNR and FQNEAQ (reference sequence). This CDR3 is 15 amino acids long. V lost 5 bases to trimming and J lost 1 base, with 14 bases between them. Here the CDR3 reads CASSRLQTKNTEAFF. In DNA form, the CDR3 reads TGTGCCAGCAGCCGATTACAGACCAAGAACACTGAAGCTTTCTTT.

V usage is TRBV4-2 and J usage is TRBJ1-1; 9 bases line up with TRBD1. This CDR3 contains 18 residues. The junction had 14 bases not matched to a gene; V was cut back by 0 bases and J by 6 bases. Looked up from germline, CDR1 is LGHNA and CDR2 is YNFKEQ. The CDR3 loop is CASSQDIRIWTGAAEAFF. The CDR3 region has the DNA TGTGCCAGCAGCCAAGATATTCGAATCTGGACAGGGGCGGCTGAAGCTTTCTTT.

The chain employs TRBV7-8 and TRBJ2-1; possible D gene TRBD2, 5 bases. The CDR3 is 14 residues long. CDR1 is SGHVS and CDR2 is FQNEAQ in the germline V gene. Between the trimmed V and J ends, which lost 0 bases and 9 bases, there was a span of 12 bases. As DNA, the CDR3 is TGTGCCAGCAGCTTAGCGGCCCTAGAGGGTGAGCAGTTCTTC. Amino acids: CASSLAALEGEQFF. Full variable domain (missing parts from reference TRBV7-8 and TRBJ2-1): GAGVSQSPRYKVAKRGQDVALRCDPISGHVSLFWYQQALGQGPEFLTYFQNEAQLDKSGLPSDRFFAERPEGSVSTLKIQRTQQEDSAVYLCASSLAALEGEQFFGPGTRLTVL.

V usage is TRBV10-3 and J usage is TRBJ2-3; D is possibly TRBD2 (6 bases). This CDR3 has 13 residues. Trimming left V 8 bases short and J 2 bases short, with 11 bases between. Germline lookup yields CDR1 ENHRY and CDR2 SYGVKD. The CDR3 loop is CAIRGTSTDTQYF. The CDR3 DNA sequence: TGTGCCATCCGTGGGACTTCCACAGATACGCAGTATTTT.

The chain is built from TRBV11-2 and TRBJ2-3, with D maybe TRBD2 (6 bases). The CDR3 runs to 14 residues. Looked up from germline, CDR1 is SGHAT and CDR2 is FQNNGV. V was clipped by 4 bases and J by 0 bases, with 8 bases between them. CDR3 nucleotides: TGTGCCAGCAGCTCAAGCGGGAGCACAGATACGCAGTATTTT. Translated: CASSSSGSTDTQYF.

The rearrangement links TRBV7-2 to TRBJ1-5, with D perhaps TRBD1 (6 bases). Germline assignment: CDR1 SGHTA and CDR2 FQGNSA. The CDR3 covers 16 residues. The V end was cut by 2 bases, the J end by 4 bases, with 15 bases between. The DNA of the CDR3 is TGTGCCAGCAGCTTAACCACGAGGGGGACGAATCAGCCCCAGCATTTT. This translates into CASSLTTRGTNQPQHF.

This clone came up once. The chain uses TRBV4-2 and TRBJ2-3; 8 nucleotides agree with TRBD1. The V gene end was trimmed by 5 bases and the J gene end by 4 bases; junction bases not matched to a gene: 17. CDR3 length equals 18 residues. Looked up from germline, CDR1 is LGHNA and CDR2 is YNFKEQ. The CDR3 bases are TGTGCCAGCAGCTTCACCGGGGTCGGGCAGGGGGCGTCAGATACGCAGTATTTT. It encodes CASSFTGVGQGASDTQYF.